Shown below are 32 T cell receptor beta chains from a single sample sequenced in a study of blood T cell repertoires in COVID-19. Assay used: immunoSEQ multiplex PCR; TCRdb lists only in-frame clones, some missing. The data hold some 390,000 clones, with roughly 90% observed a single time. Material: peripheral blood. The receptors come from a woman in her thirties or forties with COVID-19, enrolled during active disease.

The chain couples TRBV2 to TRBJ1-2; D may be TRBD1 (5 bases). Trimming stripped 0 bases from V and 13 bases from J, with 15 bases between. Per the germline V gene, CDR1 is SNHLY and CDR2 is FYNNEI. CDR3 size: 13 residues. The CDR3 is CASSEAVPGAGTF. DNA for the CDR3: TGTGCCAGCAGTGAAGCGGTGCCTGGGGCCGGCACCTTC.

In this sample, this clone turned up a few times. The chain links TRBV4-3 to TRBJ2-1, with TRBD1 matching over 10 bases. This CDR3 is 15 amino acids long. J was trimmed by 6 bases and V by 0 bases; bases with no gene match: 2. The germline CDR1 and CDR2 sequences are LGHNA and YSLEER. The CDR3 DNA reads as TGCGCCAGCAGCCAAGACTGGACAGGGGGCAATGAGCAGTTCTTC. Translating gives CASSQDWTGGNEQFF.

This rearrangement joins TRBV4-3 to TRBJ1-6; no clear D. Germline values: CDR1 LGHNA, CDR2 YSLEER. The CDR3 sequence is 15 residues long. Deletions cut 1 base from V and 2 bases from J, with 6 bases between. The CDR3 coding sequence is TGCGCCAGCAGCCAAGGGAGTCCCTATAATTCACCCCTCCACTTT. It translates to CASSQGSPYNSPLHF.

The rearrangement links TRBV4-3 to TRBJ2-5; tentative D call: TRBD1 (5 bases). With 0 bases removed from V and 1 base from J, the gap between germline ends came to 18 bases. The CDR3 has 18 residues. Per germline, CDR1 LGHNA and CDR2 YSLEER. CDR3 loop: CASSQDIPITGPQETQYF. The CDR3 coding sequence is TGCGCCAGCAGCCAAGATATCCCCATCACAGGTCCCCAAGAGACCCAGTACTTC.

This rearrangement joins TRBV27 to TRBJ1-6; possibly TRBD1 for D (5 bases). V lost 6 bases, J lost 7 bases, and 16 bases lay in between. The CDR3 loop spans 15 amino acids. From germline, CDR1 is MNHEY and CDR2 SMNVEV (reference sequence). The CDR3 sequence is CASRDSGLRNSPLHF. In DNA form, the CDR3 reads TGTGCCAGCAGGGACTCGGGACTGAGGAATTCACCCCTCCACTTT.

The chain employs TRBV12-3 or TRBV12-4 and TRBJ2-2; no definite D call. The CDR3 is 13 amino acids. Trimming took 3 bases from V and 4 from J, leaving 6 bases between them. CDR3 sequence reads: CASSFLVTGELFF. The CDR3 DNA is TGTGCCAGCAGTTTTTTAGTCACCGGGGAGCTGTTTTTT.

The V call is TRBV19, the J call TRBJ1-2; 10 bases match TRBD1. Trimming removed 7 bases from V and 6 bases from J; junction bases left unmatched: 5. Germline CDR1 and CDR2: LNHDA and SQIVND (reference sequence). The CDR3 runs to 13 residues. CDR3 sequence: CASIGTGAHGYTF. The CDR3, as DNA: TGTGCCAGTATCGGGACAGGGGCCCATGGCTACACCTTC.

This clone was recorded many times. The junction differs from germline at one of its ends, possibly a read error. This specimen includes other DNA sequences encoding the same CDR3. The chain is built from TRBV7-7 and TRBJ2-3, with 8 bases fitting TRBD2. The CDR3 spans 15 residues. Looked up from germline, CDR1 is SSHAT and CDR2 is FNYEAQ (reference sequence). CDR3 coding DNA: TGTGCTAGCAGCTCTAGCGGGCTGGGCACAGATACGCAGTATTTT. This codes for CASSSSGLGTDTQYF.

This clone was observed a handful of times. The chain employs TRBV9 and TRBJ1-2, with 7 bases matching TRBD1. With 3 bases clipped from V and 8 bases from J, the junction kept 7 bases outside the gene matches. The germline V gene has CDR1 SGDLS and CDR2 YYNGEE. CDR3 size: 13 residues. Here the CDR3 reads CASSAGTEMGYTF. The CDR3 DNA reads as TGTGCCAGCAGCGCCGGGACAGAAATGGGCTACACCTTC.

The rearrangement joins TRBV6-6 to TRBJ2-3, with 10 bases fitting TRBD2. There are 14 residues in the CDR3. Germline lookup yields CDR1 MNHNY and CDR2 SVGAGI (reference sequence). The trim removed 7 bases at V and 3 bases at J, leaving 4 bases unmatched. The CDR3 nucleotides are TGTGCCAGCATCGAGCGGGAGGGAACAGATACGCAGTATTTT. This translates into CASIEREGTDTQYF.

The table lists this clone with a count of one. The chain combines TRBV12-3 or TRBV12-4 with TRBJ2-7; TRBD2 aligns across 7 bases. This CDR3 comprises 13 residues. The V gene end was trimmed by 3 bases and the J gene end by 6 bases; junction bases not matched to a gene: 5. The CDR3 protein is CASSLSRGVEQYF. The CDR3 DNA reads TGTGCCAGCAGTTTGTCCCGGGGGGTCGAGCAGTACTTC.

This chain joins TRBV27 and TRBJ2-2; D gene ambiguous. The V end was cut by 6 bases, the J end by 4 bases, with 18 bases between. The CDR3 loop spans 16 amino acids. Per the germline V gene, CDR1 is MNHEY and CDR2 is SMNVEV (reference sequence). The CDR3 spells CASSPTAADFTGELFF. CDR3 DNA: TGTGCCAGCAGCCCCACCGCGGCGGATTTCACCGGGGAGCTGTTTTTT.

V usage is TRBV6-4 and J usage is TRBJ2-1; a weak D match, TRBD2 (5 bases). Germline V gene lookup returns CDR1 MRHNA and CDR2 SNTAGT. Trimming pared 4 bases from V and 4 bases from J, leaving 8 bases between. The CDR3 has 13 amino acids. CDR3 DNA: TGTGCCAGCAGTGGGACGGGATACAATGAGCAGTTCTTC. It specifies CASSGTGYNEQFF.

The chain has TRBV27 and TRBJ1-2; D unresolved. CDR1 and CDR2 (germline): MNHEY, SMNVEV (reference sequence). Trimming left V 6 bases short and J 2 bases short, with 16 bases between. The CDR3 runs 15 residues. The CDR3 loop is CASSPEGHRNYGYTF. As DNA, the CDR3 is TGTGCCAGCAGCCCCGAGGGCCACAGAAACTATGGCTACACCTTC.

The rearrangement uses TRBV5-8 and TRBJ2-6, with no clear D. The CDR3 is made up of 15 amino acids. V lost 1 base, J lost 2 bases, and 7 bases lay in between. Germline lookup yields CDR1 SGHTS and CDR2 YDEGEE. The CDR3 here is CASSLKPTGANVLTF. The DNA of the CDR3 is TGTGCCAGCAGCTTGAAGCCAACTGGGGCCAACGTCCTGACTTTC.

This rearrangement joins TRBV19 to TRBJ1-5; the match to TRBD1 covers 7 bases. The CDR3 has 13 residues. Germline V CDR1 and CDR2: LNHDA, SQIVND (reference sequence). Trimming removed 8 bases from V and 2 bases from J; junction bases left unmatched: 3. In nucleotides, the CDR3 is TGTGCCAGTGGGGGGACAGGCAATCAGCCCCAGCATTTT. Its protein is CASGGTGNQPQHF.

CDR3 sequence (DNA): TGTGCCTGGAGATCGGGGAATAATGAAAAACTGTTTTTT. Protein product: CAWRSGNNEKLFF. The V and J genes are TRBV30 and TRBJ1-4; D remains ambiguous. Germline loops: CDR1 GTSNPN, CDR2 SVGIG (reference sequence). The ends were cut back, 3 bases at V and 4 bases at J, with 9 bases in the middle. This CDR3 has 13 amino acids.

The rearrangement uses TRBV30 and TRBJ2-7; D possibly corresponds to TRBD2 (5 bases). V lost 0 bases and J 0 bases, leaving 12 bases between the germline ends. Germline CDR1 GTSNPN, CDR2 SVGIG (reference sequence). The CDR3 length is 15 residues. The CDR3 DNA sequence: TGTGCCTGGAGTGTGTATGGACTCCCCTCCTACGAGCAGTACTTC. It encodes CAWSVYGLPSYEQYF.

J is TRBJ1-6 and V is TRBV7-6; D possibly corresponds to TRBD1 (6 bases). This CDR3 comprises 14 residues. Trimming removed 1 base from V and 7 bases from J, with 8 bases in between. Germline V gene lookup returns CDR1 SGHVS and CDR2 FNYEAQ. CDR3 sequence: CASSLGTVNSPLHF. CDR3 in DNA: TGTGCCAGCAGCTTAGGGACAGTGAATTCACCCCTCCACTTT.

The count of this clone is one. This chain links TRBV7-3 with TRBJ2-3; D might be TRBD2 (6 bases). This CDR3 is 13 amino acids long. Trimming shortened V by 5 bases and J by 6 bases, and 12 bases separated the two germline ends. Per germline, CDR1 SGHTA and CDR2 FQGTGA. The CDR3 sequence: CASSLQLADTQYF. In DNA form, the CDR3 reads TGTGCCAGCAGCCTCCAACTAGCTGATACGCAGTATTTT.

V usage is TRBV10-3 and J usage is TRBJ2-6, with D possibly TRBD2 on 5 matching bases. The CDR3 runs to 16 residues. Germline CDR1 and CDR2: ENHRY and SYGVKD. The V end was cut by 6 bases, the J end by 0 bases, with 12 bases between. CDR3 DNA sequence: TGTGCCATCAGGGACGGTGGGAGCTCTGGGGCCAACGTCCTGACTTTC. This codes for CAIRDGGSSGANVLTF.

The DNA of the CDR3 is TGTGCCAGCCAGTCCACCTGGCAGGCTGGAAACACCATATATTTT. It is translated as CASQSTWQAGNTIYF. V usage is TRBV6-5 and J usage is TRBJ1-3; D not resolved. This CDR3 region has 15 residues. In germline, CDR1 is MNHEY, CDR2 SVGAGI. Trimming removed 8 bases from V and 2 bases from J, with 16 bases in between.

V usage is TRBV7-3 and J usage is TRBJ1-2; 7 bases line up with TRBD1. J lost 2 bases, V lost 4 bases, and 10 bases had no gene match. Germline V gives CDR1 SGHTA, CDR2 FQGTGA. CDR3 size: 16 residues. The CDR3 sequence is CASSSPLGQANYGYTF. DNA of the CDR3: TGTGCCAGCAGCTCACCCCTCGGACAGGCGAACTATGGCTACACCTTC.

The V and J genes are TRBV27 and TRBJ1-2; 8 bases are a match to TRBD1. The CDR3 sequence is 16 residues long. V lost 1 base, J lost 3 bases, and 7 bases stayed unmatched. Germline V CDR1 and CDR2: MNHEY, SMNVEV (reference sequence). This CDR3 reads CASSLWAGGEDYGYTF. The CDR3 DNA reads TGTGCCAGCAGTTTATGGGCAGGGGGCGAGGACTATGGCTACACCTTC.

The chain recombines TRBV7-2 with TRBJ2-3; 10 bases align to TRBD1. Germline V gene data show CDR1 as SGHTA and CDR2 as FQGNSA. This CDR3 has 15 residues. J lost 4 bases, V lost 3 bases, and 4 bases had no gene match. CDR3 sequence (DNA): TGTGCCAGCAGCTTTGGGACAGGGGTGGCAGATACGCAGTATTTT. Translated, it gives CASSFGTGVADTQYF.

V usage is TRBV9 and J usage is TRBJ1-1; tentatively, D is TRBD1 (6 bases). The CDR3 covers 13 residues. Trimming removed 2 bases from V and 5 bases from J, with 10 bases in between. Germline assignment: CDR1 SGDLS and CDR2 YYNGEE. Here the CDR3 reads CASSVGGWTEAFF. The CDR3 DNA reads as TGTGCCAGCAGCGTTGGGGGCTGGACTGAAGCTTTCTTT.

The chain joins TRBV3-1 (or the pseudogene TRBV3-2) to TRBJ2-7; 7 positions match TRBD1. The junction had 7 bases not matched to a gene; V was cut back by 0 bases and J by 2 bases. Germline-derived CDR1 and CDR2 are LGHDT and YNNKEL (reference sequence). CDR3 length: 16 residues. CDR3 region: CASSQEWDRQTYEQYF. CDR3 nucleotides: TGTGCCAGCAGCCAAGAATGGGACAGACAGACCTACGAGCAGTACTTC.

This clone was recorded at least ten times. V gene TRBV6-2 or TRBV6-3 combines with J gene TRBJ2-3; 11 bases align to TRBD1. With V trimmed by 2 bases and J by 2 bases, 3 bases remained unmatched. Germline lookup yields CDR1 MNHEY and CDR2 SVGEGT. The CDR3 runs to 16 residues. The CDR3 nucleotides read TGTGCCAGCAGTTACGGCGGACAGGGGGCCACAGATACGCAGTATTTT. Translating gives CASSYGGQGATDTQYF.

The chain is built from TRBV7-2 and TRBJ1-6; 10 bases fit TRBD1. The CDR3 consists of 16 residues. CDR1 and CDR2 (germline): SGHTA, FQGNSA. V was clipped by 5 bases and J by 8 bases; unmatched bases: 9. CDR3 region: CASSLSDRGLYSPLHF. CDR3 bases: TGTGCCAGCAGCCTCTCTGACAGGGGGCTCTATTCACCCCTCCACTTT. Filled out from reference TRBV7-2 and TRBJ1-6, the complete variable domain reads GAGVSQSPSNKVTEKGKDVELRCDPISGHTALYWYRQSLGQGLEFLIYFQGNSAPDKSGLPSDRFSAERTGGSVSTLTIQRTQQEDSAVYLCASSLSDRGLYSPLHFGNGTRLTVT.

V is TRBV28 and J is TRBJ1-4; D possibly corresponds to TRBD1 (6 bases). CDR1 is MDHEN, CDR2 SYDVKM, per germline. Trimming took off 6 bases at V and 2 bases at J, with 16 bases between the two ends. This CDR3 has 16 residues. Here the CDR3 DNA reads TGTGCCAGCAGCTCCGTTAGCGACAGGACTAATGAAAAACTGTTTTTT. This translates into CASSSVSDRTNEKLFF.

The table lists this clone with a few counts. The chain recombines TRBV29-1 with TRBJ1-3; 10 positions agree with TRBD1. The CDR3 has 15 amino acids. Germline loops: CDR1 SQVTM, CDR2 ANQGSEA. V gave up 0 bases and J gave up 3 bases; unmatched junction bases: 2. The DNA of the CDR3 is TGCAGCGTTGAAGAGGGACAGGGGAGTGGAAACACCATATATTTT. Translation gives CSVEEGQGSGNTIYF.

The genes are TRBV28 and TRBJ1-2, with 8 nucleotides matching TRBD1. V dropped 3 bases and J dropped 4; count of bases not matched to a gene: 7. CDR3 size: 15 residues. Per the germline V gene, CDR1 is MDHEN and CDR2 is SYDVKM. In nucleotides, the CDR3 is TGTGCCAGCAGTTTTGGGCCAGGGGGCGGCTATGGCTACACCTTC. Protein product: CASSFGPGGGYGYTF.